This TCR beta chain was identified during a study of regulatory T cells in long-lasting Graves disease. Time point given: newly diagnosed GD, antithyroid drugs for less than 3 months. After RNA was extracted from PBMCs, the TCR library was made from it. Graves' disease diagnosis followed American Thyroid Association guidelines. A volume of about 9.9 milliliters of peripheral blood was collected in EDTA tubes. Relying on iRepertoire HTBI primers and Arm-PCR of CDR3 regions, the team built TCR beta libraries. MiXCR was run by TCRdb on the multiplex PCR reads, yielding one entry per CDR3 protein. Among about 320,000 distinct CDR3 sequences listed, 18% were seen once. In germline, CDR1 is MDHEN, CDR2 SYDVKM. The CDR3 is made up of 13 amino acids. Trimming took 6 bases from V and 3 from J, leaving 12 bases between them. This clonotype has a count of ten or more.

The sequence was collected from a female donor with Graves disease. The specimen comprised peripheral blood mononuclear cells (PBMCs), sampled at new diagnosis, from a patient treated with antithyroid drugs. The rearrangement links TRBV28 to TRBJ2-7, with D uncertain. The CDR3 DNA reads TGTGCCAGCAGGTCACAGAATCTCTACGAGCAGTACTTC. It yields the protein CASRSQNLYEQYF.